The clone carrying this TCR beta chain showed up many times. The antigen remains undetermined. The CDR3 goes on 3 residues after the read ends, and that part is filled in from the germline J gene. Trimming took off 1 base at V and 0 bases at J, with 10 bases between the two ends. Germline V lookup: CDR1 SGHDN, CDR2 FVKESK. CDR3 size: 15 residues. Blood samples were heparinized, about 4.5 to 8.5 ml per donor. This entry is derived from a study of T cell clonality in common variable immunodeficiency. Study-level findings and limits: TCRbeta clonality was increased in CVID versus healthy controls. Fewer TCRbeta clones were shared among CVID subjects than controls.

Sequencing was performed with immunoSEQ multiplex PCR; in TCRdb, only in-frame clones are kept and a portion is missing. The repertoire yields roughly 40,000 clones, none seen only once; the top ten contain about 3%. The sequence was obtained from a person aged 18 to 69 in good health. The rearrangement joins TRBV14 to TRBJ2-7; maybe TRBD1 (6 bases). Sequenced material: peripheral blood mononuclear cells. CDR3 bases read: TGTGCCAGCAGCCAAGCTACAGGGTACTCCTACGAG. This sequence encodes CASSQATGYSYE. The whole CDR3 is CASSQATGYSYEQYF.